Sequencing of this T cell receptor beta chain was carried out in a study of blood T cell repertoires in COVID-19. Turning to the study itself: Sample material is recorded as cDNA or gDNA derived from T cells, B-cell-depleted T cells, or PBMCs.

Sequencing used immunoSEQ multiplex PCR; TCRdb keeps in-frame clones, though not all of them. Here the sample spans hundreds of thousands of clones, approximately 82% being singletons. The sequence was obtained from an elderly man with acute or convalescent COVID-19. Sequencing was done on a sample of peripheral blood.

In nucleotides, the CDR3 is TGTGCCAGCACCTTGACAGGGACAGATACGCAGTATTTT. This encodes CASTLTGTDTQYF. The genes are TRBV12-3 or TRBV12-4 and TRBJ2-3, with 7 bases aligning to TRBD1. V lost 7 bases to trimming and J lost 3 bases; unmatched junction nucleotides: 4. The CDR3 has 13 residues.